This T cell receptor beta chain was sequenced for a study of PD-L1 blockade in urothelial cancer. The time point here: peripheral blood 6 weeks after treatment start. The assay was immunoSEQ multiplex PCR, and TCRdb's table has in-frame clones only and misses some. The sample has about 110,000 clones; about 91% are singletons. The CDR3 has 14 residues. V was pared by 3 bases and J by 8 bases, with 9 bases of the junction left unmatched. The germline V gene encodes CDR1 MNHNS and CDR2 SASEGT. The specimen was PBMCs, collected around atezolizumab (anti-PD-L1) treatment. This chain links TRBV6-1 with TRBJ1-1, with 7 bases lining up with TRBD1. The receptor comes from a man aged 55 to 70 with urothelial cancer. CDR3 residues: CASSEPGTAEEAFF. In DNA form, the CDR3 reads TGTGCCAGCAGTGAGCCCGGGACAGCGGAAGAAGCTTTCTTT.